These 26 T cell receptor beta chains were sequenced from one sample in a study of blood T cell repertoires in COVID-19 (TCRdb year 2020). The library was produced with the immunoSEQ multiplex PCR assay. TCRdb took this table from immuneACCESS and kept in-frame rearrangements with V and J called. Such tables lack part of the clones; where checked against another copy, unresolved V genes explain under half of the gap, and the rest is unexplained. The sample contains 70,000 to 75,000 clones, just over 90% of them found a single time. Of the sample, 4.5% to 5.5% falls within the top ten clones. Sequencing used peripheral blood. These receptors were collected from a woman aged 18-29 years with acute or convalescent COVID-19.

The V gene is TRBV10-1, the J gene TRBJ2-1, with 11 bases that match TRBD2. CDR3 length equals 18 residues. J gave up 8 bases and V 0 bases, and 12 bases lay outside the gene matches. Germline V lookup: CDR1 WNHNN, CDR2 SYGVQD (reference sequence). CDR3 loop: CASSESRGNSGRAHEQFF. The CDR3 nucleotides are TGCGCCAGCAGTGAGTCTCGGGGTAATAGCGGGAGGGCCCATGAGCAGTTCTTC.

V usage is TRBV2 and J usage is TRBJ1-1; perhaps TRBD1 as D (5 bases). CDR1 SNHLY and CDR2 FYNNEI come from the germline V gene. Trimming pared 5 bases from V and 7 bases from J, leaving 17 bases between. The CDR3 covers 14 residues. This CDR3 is CASSPDGVQGEAFF. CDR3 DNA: TGTGCCAGCAGTCCGGACGGCGTCCAGGGTGAAGCTTTCTTT.

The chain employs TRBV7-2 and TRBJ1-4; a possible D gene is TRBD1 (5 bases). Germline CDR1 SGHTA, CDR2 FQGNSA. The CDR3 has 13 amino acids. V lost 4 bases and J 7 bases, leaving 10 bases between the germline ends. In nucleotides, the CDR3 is TGTGCCAGCAGCTCTATGGGGGGTGAAAAACTGTTTTTT. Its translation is CASSSMGGEKLFF.

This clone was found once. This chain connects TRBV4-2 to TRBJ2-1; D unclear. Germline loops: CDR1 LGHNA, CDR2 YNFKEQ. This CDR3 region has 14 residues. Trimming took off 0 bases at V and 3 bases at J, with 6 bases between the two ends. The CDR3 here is CASSQEGNYNEQFF. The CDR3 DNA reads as TGTGCCAGCAGCCAAGAGGGCAACTACAATGAGCAGTTCTTC.

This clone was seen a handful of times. CDR3 nucleotide sequence: TGTGCCAGCAGTGGAAAACAGGGGTTTAACACCGGGGAGCTGTTTTTT. It specifies CASSGKQGFNTGELFF. The chain combines TRBV25-1 with TRBJ2-2; TRBD1 matches 7 bases. V shed 4 bases, J shed 2 bases, and the junction held 7 bases outside the gene matches. The CDR3 length is 16 residues. Germline CDR1 MGHDK, CDR2 SYGVNS. The full variable domain, completed using reference TRBV25-1 and TRBJ2-2, is EADIYQTPRYLVIGTGKKITLECSQTMGHDKMYWYQQDPGMELHLIHYSYGVNSTEKGDLSSESTVSRIRTEHFPLTLESARPSHTSQYLCASSGKQGFNTGELFFGEGSRLTVL.

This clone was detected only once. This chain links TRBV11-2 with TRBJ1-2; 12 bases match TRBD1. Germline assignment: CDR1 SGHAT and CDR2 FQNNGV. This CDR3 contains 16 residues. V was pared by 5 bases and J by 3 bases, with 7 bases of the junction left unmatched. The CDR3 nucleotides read TGTGCCAGCAGCGTAGGGACAGGGGGCGCTCACTATGGCTACACCTTC. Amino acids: CASSVGTGGAHYGYTF.

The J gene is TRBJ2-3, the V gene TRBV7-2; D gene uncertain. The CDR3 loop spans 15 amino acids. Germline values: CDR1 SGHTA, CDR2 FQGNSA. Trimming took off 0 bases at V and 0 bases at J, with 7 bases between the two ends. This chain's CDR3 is CASSLAARSTDTQYF. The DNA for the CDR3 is TGTGCCAGCAGCTTAGCCGCGCGGAGCACAGATACGCAGTATTTT.

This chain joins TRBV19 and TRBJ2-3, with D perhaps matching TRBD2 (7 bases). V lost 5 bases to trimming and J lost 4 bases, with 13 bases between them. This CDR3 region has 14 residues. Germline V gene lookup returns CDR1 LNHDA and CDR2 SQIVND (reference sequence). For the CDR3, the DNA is TGTGCCAGTAGTGTGGGGGGGGCGGCAGATACGCAGTATTTT. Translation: CASSVGGAADTQYF.

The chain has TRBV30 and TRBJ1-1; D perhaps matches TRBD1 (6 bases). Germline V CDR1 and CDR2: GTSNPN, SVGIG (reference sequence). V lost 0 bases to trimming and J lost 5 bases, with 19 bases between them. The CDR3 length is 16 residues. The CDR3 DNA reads TGTGCCTGGAGTGTACAGGGACGGTGGAGTGGGACTGAAGCTTTCTTT. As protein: CAWSVQGRWSGTEAFF. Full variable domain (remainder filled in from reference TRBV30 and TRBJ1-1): SQTIHQWPATLVQPVGSPLSLECTVEGTSNPNLYWYRQAAGRGLQLLFYSVGIGQISSEVPQNLSASRPQDRQFILSSKKLLLSDSGFYLCAWSVQGRWSGTEAFFGQGTRLTVV.

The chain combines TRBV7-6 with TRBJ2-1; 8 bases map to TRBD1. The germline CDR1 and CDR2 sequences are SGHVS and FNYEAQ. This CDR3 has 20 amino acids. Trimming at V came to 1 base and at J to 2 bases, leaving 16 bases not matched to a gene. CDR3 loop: CASSLGPGTPGTGPYNEQFF. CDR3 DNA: TGTGCCAGCAGCTTAGGGCCCGGCACCCCAGGGACAGGCCCCTACAATGAGCAGTTCTTC.

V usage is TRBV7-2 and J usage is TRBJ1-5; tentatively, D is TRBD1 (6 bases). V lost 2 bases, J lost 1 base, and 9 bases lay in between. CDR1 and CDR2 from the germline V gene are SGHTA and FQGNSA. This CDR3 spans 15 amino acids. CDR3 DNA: TGTGCCAGCAGCTTACAGGGGTTAAGCAATCAGCCCCAGCATTTT. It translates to CASSLQGLSNQPQHF.

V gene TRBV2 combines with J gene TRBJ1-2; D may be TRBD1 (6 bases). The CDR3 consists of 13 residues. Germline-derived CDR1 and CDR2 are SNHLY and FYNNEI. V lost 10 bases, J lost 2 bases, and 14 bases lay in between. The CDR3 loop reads CATTGQKNYGYTF. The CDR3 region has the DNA TGTGCCACCACAGGACAGAAAAACTATGGCTACACCTTC.

The CDR3: CASSDPFQETQYF. The CDR3 DNA sequence: TGTGCCAGCAGTGACCCTTTCCAAGAGACCCAGTACTTC. J is TRBJ2-5 and V is TRBV2, with no clear D. This CDR3 contains 13 residues. Germline assignment: CDR1 SNHLY and CDR2 FYNNEI. V lost 3 bases, J lost 1 base, and 6 bases lay in between.

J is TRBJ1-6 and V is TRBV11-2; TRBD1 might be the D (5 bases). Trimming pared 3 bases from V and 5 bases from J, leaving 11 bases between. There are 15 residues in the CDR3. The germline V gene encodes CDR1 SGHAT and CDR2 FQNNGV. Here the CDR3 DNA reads TGTGCCAGCAGCTTGGGGGGTAGGAATAATTCACCCCTCCACTTT. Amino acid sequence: CASSLGGRNNSPLHF.

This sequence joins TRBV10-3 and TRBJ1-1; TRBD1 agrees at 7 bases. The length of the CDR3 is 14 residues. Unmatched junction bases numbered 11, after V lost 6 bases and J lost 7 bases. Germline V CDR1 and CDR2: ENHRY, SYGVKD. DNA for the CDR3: TGTGCCATCAGCTCTATACAGGGGTCTGATGAAGCTTTCTTT. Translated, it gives CAISSIQGSDEAFF.

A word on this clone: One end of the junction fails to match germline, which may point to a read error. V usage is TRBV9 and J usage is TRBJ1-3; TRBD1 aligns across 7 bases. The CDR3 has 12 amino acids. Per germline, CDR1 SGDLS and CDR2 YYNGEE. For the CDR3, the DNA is TGTGCCAGCAGCTCATGGACAGGACCAAAAAATTTT. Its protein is CASSSWTGPKNF.

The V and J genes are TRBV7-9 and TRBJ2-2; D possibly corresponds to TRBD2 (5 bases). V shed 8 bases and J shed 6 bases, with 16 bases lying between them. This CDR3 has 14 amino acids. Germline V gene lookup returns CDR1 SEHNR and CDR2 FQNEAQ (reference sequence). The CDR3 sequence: CASGNYAGAGELFF. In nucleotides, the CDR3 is TGTGCCAGCGGGAATTATGCCGGGGCCGGGGAGCTGTTTTTT.

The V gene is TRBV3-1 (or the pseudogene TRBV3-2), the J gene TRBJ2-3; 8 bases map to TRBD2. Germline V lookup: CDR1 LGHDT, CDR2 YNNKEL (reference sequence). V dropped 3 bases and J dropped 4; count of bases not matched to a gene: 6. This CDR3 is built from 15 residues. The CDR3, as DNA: TGTGCCAGCAGCCAGCAAGCGGGAGCGGCAGATACGCAGTATTTT. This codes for CASSQQAGAADTQYF.

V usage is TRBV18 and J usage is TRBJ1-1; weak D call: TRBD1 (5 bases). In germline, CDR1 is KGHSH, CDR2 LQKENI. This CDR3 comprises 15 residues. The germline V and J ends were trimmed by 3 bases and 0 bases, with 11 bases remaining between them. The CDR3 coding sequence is TGTGCCAGCTCACCCGACAGCACTATGAACACTGAAGCTTTCTTT. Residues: CASSPDSTMNTEAFF.

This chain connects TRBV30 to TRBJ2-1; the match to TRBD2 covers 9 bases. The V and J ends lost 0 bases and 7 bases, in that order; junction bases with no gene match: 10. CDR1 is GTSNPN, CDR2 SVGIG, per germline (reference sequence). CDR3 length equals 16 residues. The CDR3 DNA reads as TGTGCCTGGAGTGTACGGGGTCTAGCGGGGCGGAATGAGCAGTTCTTC. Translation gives CAWSVRGLAGRNEQFF.

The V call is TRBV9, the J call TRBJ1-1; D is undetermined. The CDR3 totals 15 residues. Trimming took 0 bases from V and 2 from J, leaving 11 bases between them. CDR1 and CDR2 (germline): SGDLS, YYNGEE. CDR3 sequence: CASSVVVGRNTEAFF. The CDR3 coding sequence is TGTGCCAGCAGCGTAGTGGTGGGCAGAAACACTGAAGCTTTCTTT.

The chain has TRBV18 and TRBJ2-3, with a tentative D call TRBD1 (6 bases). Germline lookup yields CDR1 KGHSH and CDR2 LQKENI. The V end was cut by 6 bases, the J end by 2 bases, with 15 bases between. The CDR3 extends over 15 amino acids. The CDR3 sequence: CASSSTGLNTDTQYF. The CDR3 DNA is TGTGCCAGCTCGTCAACAGGGCTGAACACAGATACGCAGTATTTT.

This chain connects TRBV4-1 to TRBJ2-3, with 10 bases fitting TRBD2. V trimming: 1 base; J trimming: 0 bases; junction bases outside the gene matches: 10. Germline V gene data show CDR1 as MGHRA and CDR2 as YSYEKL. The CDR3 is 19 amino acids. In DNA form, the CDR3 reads TGCGCCAGCAGCCAAGGGCTGTTGGGACTAGCGTCTAGCACAGATACGCAGTATTTT. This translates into CASSQGLLGLASSTDTQYF.

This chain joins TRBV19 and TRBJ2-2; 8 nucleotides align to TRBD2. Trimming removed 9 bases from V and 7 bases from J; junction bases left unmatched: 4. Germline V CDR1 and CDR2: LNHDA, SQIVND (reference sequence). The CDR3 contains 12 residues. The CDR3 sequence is CASQLADGELFF. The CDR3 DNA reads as TGTGCCAGCCAACTAGCGGACGGGGAGCTGTTTTTT.

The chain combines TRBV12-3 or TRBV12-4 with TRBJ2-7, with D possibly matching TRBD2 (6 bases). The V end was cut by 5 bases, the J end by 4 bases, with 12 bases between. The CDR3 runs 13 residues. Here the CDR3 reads CASSVGGAYEQYF. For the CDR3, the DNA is TGTGCCAGCAGTGTCGGGGGAGCGTACGAGCAGTACTTC.

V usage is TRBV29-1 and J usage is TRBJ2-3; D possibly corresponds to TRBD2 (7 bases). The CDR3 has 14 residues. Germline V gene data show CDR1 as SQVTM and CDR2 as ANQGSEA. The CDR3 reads CSSGGGSGADTQYF. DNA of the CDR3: TGCAGTTCGGGGGGCGGGAGCGGGGCAGATACGCAGTATTTT.